Given below is one T cell receptor beta chain in context. V was shortened by 5 bases and J by 2 bases, with 12 bases between the two germline ends. CDR1 is SGHNT, CDR2 YYREEE, per germline (reference sequence). The CDR3 totals 14 residues. This entry belongs to a study of technical replicates of blood from several donors. TCRdb keeps only in-frame clones here, not all; method: immunoSEQ multiplex PCR. Of roughly 81,000 clones in the sample, about 97% were seen once. The chain combines TRBV5-4 with TRBJ2-3, with D perhaps TRBD2 (6 bases). The receptor's source is a human donor in good health. Sequenced input: T cells isolated from PBMCs. CDR3 nucleotides: TGTGCCAGCAGGCGGGACTCCAACACAGATACGCAGTATTTT. Amino acids: CASRRDSNTDTQYF.